In its sample, the clone carrying this T cell receptor (beta chain) was seen a few times. Its antigen is not identified. Indicated time point: week 35, safety follow-up. It was 300 ug of mutant IDH1 20-mer peptide that made up each vaccine dose, given with topical imiquimod. In weeks 1, 3, 5, 7, 11, 15, 19 and 23, patients were immunized, eight times in all. The source of the sample is a study of a mutant IDH1 vaccine in newly diagnosed glioma. Study-level information: First vaccine doses came 4-6 weeks after radiotherapy alone, or with temozolomide cycles. Radiotherapy, temozolomide, or both had been given previously, and both were given to most. Visit V12 happened at week 35; visit V13 happened at week 47.

CDR1 is LNHNV and CDR2 is YYDKDF in the germline V gene (reference sequence). CDR3 length equals 15 residues. Trimming pared 0 bases from V and 4 bases from J, leaving 12 bases between. Clones were read by immunoSEQ multiplex PCR, and TCRdb kept only the in-frame ones, dropping some. This sample has 45,000 or so clones, with about 88% found just once. The chain is built from TRBV15 and TRBJ1-1; D not resolved. This specimen consisted of PBMCs, obtained from a glioma patient whose treatment included an IDH1 peptide vaccine. This TCR was recovered from a woman between 40 and 55 years old with glioma. The DNA of the CDR3 is TGTGCCACCAGCAGAGATGGAGGGTTAACCACTGAAGCTTTCTTT. This encodes CATSRDGGLTTEAFF.